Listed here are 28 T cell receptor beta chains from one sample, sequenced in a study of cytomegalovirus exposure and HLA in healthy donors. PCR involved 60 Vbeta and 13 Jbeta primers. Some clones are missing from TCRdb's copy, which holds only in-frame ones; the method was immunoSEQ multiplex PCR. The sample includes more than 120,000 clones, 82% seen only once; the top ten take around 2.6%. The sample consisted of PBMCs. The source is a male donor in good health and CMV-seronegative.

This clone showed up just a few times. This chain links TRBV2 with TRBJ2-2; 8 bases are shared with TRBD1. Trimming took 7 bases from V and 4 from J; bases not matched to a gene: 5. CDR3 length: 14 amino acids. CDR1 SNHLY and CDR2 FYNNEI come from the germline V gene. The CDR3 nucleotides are TGTGCCAGCATCCGGACAGGGAGCACCGGGGAGCTGTTTTTT. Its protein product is CASIRTGSTGELFF.

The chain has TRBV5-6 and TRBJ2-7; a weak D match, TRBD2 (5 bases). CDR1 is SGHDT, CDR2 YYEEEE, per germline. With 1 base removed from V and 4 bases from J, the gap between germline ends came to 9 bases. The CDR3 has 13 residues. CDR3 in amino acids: CASSLQTMYEQYF. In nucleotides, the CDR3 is TGTGCCAGCAGCTTGCAGACTATGTACGAGCAGTACTTC.

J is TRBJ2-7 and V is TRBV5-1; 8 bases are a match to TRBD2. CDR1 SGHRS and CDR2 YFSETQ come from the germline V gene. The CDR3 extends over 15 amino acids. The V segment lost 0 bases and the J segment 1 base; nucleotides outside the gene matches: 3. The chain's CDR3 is CASSLVVAGSYEQYF. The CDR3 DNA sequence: TGCGCCAGCAGCTTGGTAGTAGCGGGATCCTACGAGCAGTACTTC.

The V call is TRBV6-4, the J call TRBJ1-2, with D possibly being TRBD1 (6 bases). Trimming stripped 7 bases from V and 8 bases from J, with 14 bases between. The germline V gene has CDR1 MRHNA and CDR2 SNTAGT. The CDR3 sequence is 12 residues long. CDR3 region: CASTLGGVGYTF. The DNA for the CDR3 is TGTGCCAGCACCCTAGGGGGGGTCGGCTACACCTTC.

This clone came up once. The CDR3 coding sequence is TGTGCCAGCAGTTTATTGGCGGGACAGGGAGCCACCTACGAGCAGTACTTC. Protein sequence: CASSLLAGQGATYEQYF. The chain recombines TRBV27 with TRBJ2-5; 9 bases fit TRBD1. The J call may be mistaken, given a closer DNA end match to TRBJ2-7. CDR3 length equals 17 residues. In germline, CDR1 is MNHEY, CDR2 SMNVEV (reference sequence).

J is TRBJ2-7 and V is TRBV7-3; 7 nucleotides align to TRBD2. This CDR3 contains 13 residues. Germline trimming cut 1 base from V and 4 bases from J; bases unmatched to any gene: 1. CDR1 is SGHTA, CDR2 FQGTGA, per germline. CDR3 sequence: CASSLNGRYEQYF. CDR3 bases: TGTGCCAGCAGCTTAAACGGGAGGTACGAGCAGTACTTC.

The DNA for the CDR3 is TGTGCCAGCAGCGCCCGACTAGCGGCGGTTAATGGCAATGAGCAGTTCTTC. Residues: CASSARLAAVNGNEQFF. V gene TRBV7-8 combines with J gene TRBJ2-1; 9 bases line up with TRBD2. The CDR3 covers 17 residues. V shed 5 bases, J shed 6 bases, and the junction held 14 bases outside the gene matches. Germline CDR1 SGHVS, CDR2 FQNEAQ.

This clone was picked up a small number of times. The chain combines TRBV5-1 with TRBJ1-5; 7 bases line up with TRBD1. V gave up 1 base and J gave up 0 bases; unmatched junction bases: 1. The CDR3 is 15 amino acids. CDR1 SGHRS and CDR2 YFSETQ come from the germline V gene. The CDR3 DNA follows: TGCGCCAGCAGCTTGACAGGGGATAGCAATCAGCCCCAGCATTTT. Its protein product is CASSLTGDSNQPQHF.

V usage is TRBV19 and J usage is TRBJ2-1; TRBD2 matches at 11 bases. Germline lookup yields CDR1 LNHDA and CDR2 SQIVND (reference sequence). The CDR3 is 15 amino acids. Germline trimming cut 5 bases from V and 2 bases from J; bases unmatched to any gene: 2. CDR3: CASSLTSGTYNEQFF. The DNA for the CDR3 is TGTGCCAGTAGTCTGACTAGCGGGACCTACAATGAGCAGTTCTTC.

Here the CDR3 reads CAWSGRLGSYEQYF. The DNA for the CDR3 is TGTGCCTGGAGTGGGAGACTAGGGAGCTACGAGCAGTACTTC. The chain has TRBV30 and TRBJ2-7, with a possible D match to TRBD2 (6 bases). CDR3 size: 14 residues. Germline CDR1 and CDR2: GTSNPN and SVGIG (reference sequence). The V gene lost 1 base and the J gene lost 3 bases, with 13 bases spanning the gap. The variable domain in full, with the rest retrieved from reference TRBV30 and TRBJ2-7, is SQTIHQWPATLVQPVGSPLSLECTVEGTSNPNLYWYRQAAGRGLQLLFYSVGIGQISSEVPQNLSASRPQDRQFILSSKKLLLSDSGFYLCAWSGRLGSYEQYFGPGTRLTVT.

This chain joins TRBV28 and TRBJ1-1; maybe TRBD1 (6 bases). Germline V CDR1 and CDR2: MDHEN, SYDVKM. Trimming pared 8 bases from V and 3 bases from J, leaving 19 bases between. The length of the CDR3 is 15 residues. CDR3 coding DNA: TGTGCCAGCCTCCGGGGCGACAGGTTATACACTGAAGCTTTCTTT. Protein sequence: CASLRGDRLYTEAFF.

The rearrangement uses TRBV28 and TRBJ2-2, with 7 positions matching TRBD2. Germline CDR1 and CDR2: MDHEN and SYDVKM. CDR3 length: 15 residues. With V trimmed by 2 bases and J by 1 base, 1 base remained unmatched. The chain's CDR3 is CASSLGGVNTGELFF. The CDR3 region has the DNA TGTGCCAGCAGTTTAGGGGGGGTGAACACCGGGGAGCTGTTTTTT.

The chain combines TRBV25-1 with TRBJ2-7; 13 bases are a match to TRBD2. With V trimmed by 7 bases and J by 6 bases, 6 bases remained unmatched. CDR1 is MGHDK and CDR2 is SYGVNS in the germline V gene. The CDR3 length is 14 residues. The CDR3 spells CASMRTSGRSEQYF. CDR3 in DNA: TGTGCCAGCATGAGGACTAGCGGGAGAAGCGAGCAGTACTTC.

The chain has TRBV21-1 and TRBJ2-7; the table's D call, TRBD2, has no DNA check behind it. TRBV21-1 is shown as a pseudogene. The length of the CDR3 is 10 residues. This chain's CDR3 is CAIPHSRRYF. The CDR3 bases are TGTGCCATCCCACACTCTAGGAGGTACTTC.

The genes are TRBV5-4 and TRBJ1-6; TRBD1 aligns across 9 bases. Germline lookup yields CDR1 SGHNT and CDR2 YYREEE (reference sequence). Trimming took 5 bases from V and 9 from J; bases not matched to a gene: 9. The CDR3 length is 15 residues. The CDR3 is CASRSGQGMASPLHF. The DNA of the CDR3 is TGTGCCAGCAGATCGGGACAGGGTATGGCTTCACCCCTCCACTTT.

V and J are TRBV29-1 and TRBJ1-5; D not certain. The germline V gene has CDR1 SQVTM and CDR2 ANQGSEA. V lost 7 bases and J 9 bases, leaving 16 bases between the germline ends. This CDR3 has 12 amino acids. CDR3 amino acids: CSALEPSGPQHF. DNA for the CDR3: TGCAGCGCCTTAGAACCGTCGGGGCCCCAGCATTTT. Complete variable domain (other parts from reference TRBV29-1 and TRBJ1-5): SAVISQKPSRDICQRGTSLTIQCQVDSQVTMMFWYRQQPGQSLTLIATANQGSEATYESGFVIDKFPISRPNLTFSTLTVSNMSPEDSSIYLCSALEPSGPQHFGDGTRLSIL.

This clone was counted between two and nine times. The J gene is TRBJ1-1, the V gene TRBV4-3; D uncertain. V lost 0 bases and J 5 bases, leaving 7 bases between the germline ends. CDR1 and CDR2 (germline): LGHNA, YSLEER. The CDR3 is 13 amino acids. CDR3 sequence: CASSQDYETEAFF. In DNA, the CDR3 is TGCGCCAGCAGCCAAGATTACGAGACTGAAGCTTTCTTT.

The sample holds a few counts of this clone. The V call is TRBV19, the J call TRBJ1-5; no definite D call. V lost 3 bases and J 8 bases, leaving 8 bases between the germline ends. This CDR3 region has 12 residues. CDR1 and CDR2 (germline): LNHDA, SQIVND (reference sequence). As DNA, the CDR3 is TGTGCCAGTAGTATCCCTCGGGAGCCCCAGCATTTT. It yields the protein CASSIPREPQHF.

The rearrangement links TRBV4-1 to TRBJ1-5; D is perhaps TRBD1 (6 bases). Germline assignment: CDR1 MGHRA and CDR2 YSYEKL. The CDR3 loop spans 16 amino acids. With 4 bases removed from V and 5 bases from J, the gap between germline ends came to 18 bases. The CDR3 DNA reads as TGCGCCAGCAGCCTAGCAGGTGGGGGCAAGGATCAGCCCCAGCATTTT. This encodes CASSLAGGGKDQPQHF.

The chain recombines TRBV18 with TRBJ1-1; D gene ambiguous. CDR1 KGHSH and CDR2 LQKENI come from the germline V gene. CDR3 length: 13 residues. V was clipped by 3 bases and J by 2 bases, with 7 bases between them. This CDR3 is CASSPVANTEAFF. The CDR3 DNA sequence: TGTGCCAGCTCACCCGTGGCTAACACTGAAGCTTTCTTT.

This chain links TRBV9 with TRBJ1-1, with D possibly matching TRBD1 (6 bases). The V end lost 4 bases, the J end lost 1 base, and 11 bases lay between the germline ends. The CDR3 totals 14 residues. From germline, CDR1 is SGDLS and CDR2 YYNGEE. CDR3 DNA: TGTGCCAGCAGCATAACGACAGGGAACACTGAAGCTTTCTTT. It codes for CASSITTGNTEAFF.

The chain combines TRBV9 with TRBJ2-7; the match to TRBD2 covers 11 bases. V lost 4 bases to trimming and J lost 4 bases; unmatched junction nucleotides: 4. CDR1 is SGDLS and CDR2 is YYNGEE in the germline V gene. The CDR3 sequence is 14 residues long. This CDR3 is CASSIGTSGYEQYF. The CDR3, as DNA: TGTGCCAGCAGCATCGGGACTAGCGGTTACGAGCAGTACTTC.

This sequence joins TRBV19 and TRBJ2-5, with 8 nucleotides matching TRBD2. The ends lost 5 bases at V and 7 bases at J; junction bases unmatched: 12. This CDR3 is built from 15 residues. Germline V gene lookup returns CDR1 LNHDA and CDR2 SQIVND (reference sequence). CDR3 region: CASSVGTRGEPTQYF. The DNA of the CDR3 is TGTGCCAGTAGTGTTGGGACTAGGGGTGAACCGACCCAGTACTTC.

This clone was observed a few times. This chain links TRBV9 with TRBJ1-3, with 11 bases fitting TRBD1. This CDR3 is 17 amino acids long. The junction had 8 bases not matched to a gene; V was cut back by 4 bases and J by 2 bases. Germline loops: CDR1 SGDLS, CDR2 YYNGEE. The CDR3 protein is CASSIRDRGFPGNTIYF. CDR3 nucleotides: TGTGCCAGCAGCATACGGGACAGGGGGTTTCCTGGAAACACCATATATTTT.

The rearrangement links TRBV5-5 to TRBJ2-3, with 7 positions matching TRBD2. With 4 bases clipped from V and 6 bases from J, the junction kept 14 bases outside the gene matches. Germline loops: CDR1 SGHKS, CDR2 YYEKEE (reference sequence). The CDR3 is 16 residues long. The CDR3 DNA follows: TGTGCCAGCAGCCCCTGGTTGGCTCCCGGGGGGGATACGCAGTATTTT. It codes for CASSPWLAPGGDTQYF. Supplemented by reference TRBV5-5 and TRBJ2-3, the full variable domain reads DAGVTQSPTHLIKTRGQQVTLRCSPISGHKSVSWYQQVLGQGPQFIFQYYEKEERGRGNFPDRFSARQFPNYSSELNVNALLLGDSALYLCASSPWLAPGGDTQYFGPGTRLTVL.

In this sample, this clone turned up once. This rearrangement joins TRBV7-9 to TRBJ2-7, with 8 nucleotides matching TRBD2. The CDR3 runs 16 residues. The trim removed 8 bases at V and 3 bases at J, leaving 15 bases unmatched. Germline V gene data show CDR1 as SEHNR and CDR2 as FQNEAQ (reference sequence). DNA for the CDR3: TGTGCCAGCCACCCTGGGGGGTCTAGCGGGTTCTACGAGCAGTACTTC. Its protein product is CASHPGGSSGFYEQYF.

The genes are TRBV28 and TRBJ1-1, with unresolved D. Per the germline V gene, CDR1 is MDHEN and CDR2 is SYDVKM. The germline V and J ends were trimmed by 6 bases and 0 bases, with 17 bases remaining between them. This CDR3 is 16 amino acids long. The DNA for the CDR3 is TGTGCCAGCAGCAGTCGGGGAAACCAAATGAACACTGAAGCTTTCTTT. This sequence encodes CASSSRGNQMNTEAFF.

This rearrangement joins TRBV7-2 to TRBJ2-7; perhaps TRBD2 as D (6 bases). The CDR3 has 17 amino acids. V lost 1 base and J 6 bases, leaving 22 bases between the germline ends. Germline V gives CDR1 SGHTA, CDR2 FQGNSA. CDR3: CASSLEALSGQLSEQYF. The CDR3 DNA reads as TGTGCCAGCAGCTTAGAGGCCCTTAGCGGTCAATTAAGCGAGCAGTACTTC.